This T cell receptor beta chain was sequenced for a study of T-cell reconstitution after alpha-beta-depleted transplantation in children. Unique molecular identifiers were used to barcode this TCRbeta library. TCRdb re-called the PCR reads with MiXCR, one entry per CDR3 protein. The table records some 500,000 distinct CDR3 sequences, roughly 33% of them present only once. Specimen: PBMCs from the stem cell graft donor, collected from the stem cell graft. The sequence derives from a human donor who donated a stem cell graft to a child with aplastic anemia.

The CDR3, as DNA: TGTGCCAGCTCACCACCGGGACTGAATAATGAAAAACTGTTTTTT. Translating gives CASSPPGLNNEKLFF. This chain joins TRBV18 and TRBJ1-4; D is perhaps TRBD1 (5 bases). The CDR3 totals 15 residues. Germline CDR1 KGHSH, CDR2 LQKENI. V lost 0 bases to trimming and J lost 4 bases, with 9 bases between them.